The rows below give T cell receptor beta chains drawn from one sample of a study of cytomegalovirus exposure and HLA in healthy donors. Produced via immunoSEQ multiplex PCR; TCRdb's table is partial and in-frame only. The sample has approximately 170,000 clones, roughly three quarters seen once. What was sequenced was PBMCs. Receptors originate from a woman in her thirties or forties in good health and CMV-seropositive. The CDR3 runs from the conserved cysteine through the conserved F or W. A D gene is named only where the DNA matches it firmly. Size is stated for part of the rows, as once, few or many counts, or as a class when the clone is expanded.

J gene | clone size | D gene | CDR3 length | V gene | CDR3 protein | CDR3 DNA
TRBJ2-1 | few | - | 15 | TRBV5-5 | CASSPGLFSYNEQFF | TGTGCCAGCAGCCCAGGACTGTTCTCCTACAATGAGCAGTTCTTC
TRBJ1-3 | - | - | 14 | TRBV30 | CAWSEATLGNTIYF | TGTGCCTGGTCCGAGGCCACCCTTGGAAACACCATATATTTT
TRBJ2-2 | - | TRBD1 | 17 | TRBV11-3 | CASSLDSGRGSSGELFF | TGTGCCAGCAGCTTAGATTCAGGCAGGGGGTCTTCCGGGGAGCTGTTTTTT
TRBJ2-5 | - | - | 15 | TRBV7-6 | CASSLVGGAQETQYF | TGTGCCAGCAGCTTAGTAGGGGGGGCCCAAGAGACCCAGTACTTC
TRBJ1-5 | - | - | 16 | TRBV6-5 | CASSSSDRVVNQPQHF | TGTGCCAGCAGTTCGTCGGACAGAGTAGTCAATCAGCCCCAGCATTTT
TRBJ1-4 | few | - | 13 | TRBV10-3 | CAISRDIFEKLFF | TGTGCCATCAGTCGGGACATATTTGAAAAACTGTTTTTT
TRBJ1-1 | - | TRBD1 | 16 | TRBV9 | CASSRRTGGMNTEAFF | TGTGCCAGCAGCCGAAGGACAGGAGGGATGAACACTGAAGCTTTCTTT
TRBJ2-1 | once | TRBD2 | 15 | TRBV11-3 | CASSARLAGYNEQFF | TGTGCCAGCAGCGCCAGGCTAGCGGGGTACAATGAGCAGTTCTTC
TRBJ2-3 | - | - | 14 | TRBV30 | CAWSGWGGTDTQYF | TGTGCCTGGAGTGGGTGGGGGGGCACAGATACGCAGTATTTT
TRBJ1-2 | - | - | 13 | TRBV6-1 | CASSDDSSYGYTF | TGTGCCAGCAGTGACGACAGCAGCTATGGCTACACCTTC
TRBJ2-7 | - | - | 14 | TRBV11-2 | CASSLTNFPYEQYF | TGTGCCAGCAGCTTGACAAATTTTCCCTACGAGCAGTACTTC
TRBJ2-1 | few | TRBD2 | 13 | TRBV2 | CASKAGGYNEQFF | TGTGCCAGCAAAGCGGGGGGGTACAATGAGCAGTTCTTC
TRBJ2-7 | few | - | 13 | TRBV13 | CASSYTRDYEQYF | TGTGCCAGCAGCTATACCAGGGACTACGAGCAGTACTTC
TRBJ2-2 | - | - | 16 | TRBV5-6 | CASSLWQGGLTGELFF | TGTGCCAGCAGCTTGTGGCAGGGGGGCCTTACCGGGGAGCTGTTTTTT
TRBJ2-7 | - | - | 12 | TRBV6-6 | CFKKNAAYEQYF | TGTTTCAAGAAGAACGCGGCATACGAGCAGTACTTC
TRBJ2-3 | few | TRBD2 | 15 | TRBV19 | CASSKTSGDTDTQYF | TGTGCCAGTAGTAAGACTAGCGGGGACACAGATACGCAGTATTTT
TRBJ1-2 | - | - | 14 | TRBV7-2 | CASSLSGTNYGYTF | TGTGCCAGCAGCTTATCTGGGACAAACTATGGCTACACCTTC
TRBJ2-7 | - | TRBD1 | 16 | TRBV7-9 | CASSLEKTGGSNEQYF | TGTGCCAGCAGCTTGGAAAAGACAGGGGGCTCGAACGAGCAGTACTTC
TRBJ2-7 | few | TRBD1 | 13 | TRBV6-1 | CASSRDRGREQYF | TGTGCCAGCAGTCGGGACAGGGGGCGCGAGCAGTACTTC
TRBJ2-1 | - | TRBD1 | 15 | TRBV28 | CASSSQGASYNEQFF | TGTGCCAGCAGTTCACAGGGGGCCTCCTACAATGAGCAGTTCTTC